These 26 T cell receptor beta chains share one sample of origin, sequenced in a study of T cell repertoires in cytomegalovirus infection. TCRdb re-derived calls from the reads in MiXCR, one entry per CDR3 protein. This table has around 180,000 distinct CDR3 sequences, about 30% appearing once. Sequenced material: PBMCs. The receptors stem from a human donor in good health (CMV status not recorded). Some clones in this sample may be carry-over from other donors' samples.

This clonotype was recorded many times. This chain connects TRBV12-3 or TRBV12-4 to TRBJ2-1, with TRBD1 matching over 10 bases. This CDR3 spans 16 amino acids. V lost 6 bases to trimming and J lost 3 bases; unmatched junction nucleotides: 8. The chain's CDR3 is CASSLNRDRGYNEQFF. The CDR3, as DNA: TGTGCCAGCAGCCTCAACCGGGACAGGGGCTACAATGAGCAGTTCTTC.

The J gene is TRBJ2-1, the V gene TRBV4-1; D not certain. Trimming cost V 0 bases and J 7 bases, with 7 bases left between them. The CDR3 sequence is 13 residues long. Per the germline V gene, CDR1 is MGHRA and CDR2 is YSYEKL. The CDR3 is CASSQDVRNEQFF. Written as DNA, the CDR3 is TGCGCCAGCAGCCAAGATGTCAGAAATGAGCAGTTCTTC.

The chain links TRBV5-8 to TRBJ2-1; no clear D gene. Germline loops: CDR1 SGHTS, CDR2 YDEGEE. Trimming pared 2 bases from V and 15 bases from J, leaving 21 bases between. This CDR3 is built from 14 residues. The DNA for the CDR3 is TGTGCCAGCAGCTTTGGAAGGTTGAAAGGTCCGGGGTTCTTC. This translates into CASSFGRLKGPGFF.

This chain uses TRBV5-5 with TRBJ2-6; 7 nucleotides line up with TRBD1. CDR1 and CDR2 (germline): SGHKS, YYEKEE (reference sequence). The CDR3 length is 16 residues. Trimming removed 1 base from V and 2 bases from J; junction bases left unmatched: 3. DNA of the CDR3: TGTGCCAGCAGCTTGCCAGACAGGGCTGGGGCCAACGTCCTGACTTTC. Amino acid sequence: CASSLPDRAGANVLTF.

The table lists this clonotype with many counts. The chain combines TRBV12-3 or TRBV12-4 with TRBJ1-5, with D unclear. CDR3 size: 13 residues. Trimming removed 6 bases at V and 3 bases at J, with 9 bases between. The CDR3 loop reads CASSPGYNQPQHF. The CDR3 DNA follows: TGTGCCAGCAGCCCAGGTTACAATCAGCCCCAGCATTTT.

This chain connects TRBV5-6 to TRBJ2-3; D is unresolved. Germline V lookup: CDR1 SGHDT, CDR2 YYEEEE. The ends were cut back, 3 bases at V and 0 bases at J, with 14 bases in the middle. This CDR3 spans 16 amino acids. The CDR3 DNA reads TGTGCCAGCAGCTCCTTCTTGGGCGCTAGCACAGATACGCAGTATTTT. Translating it yields CASSSFLGASTDTQYF.

J is TRBJ2-3 and V is TRBV4-1, with D perhaps TRBD2 (6 bases). This CDR3 spans 15 amino acids. Germline-derived CDR1 and CDR2 are MGHRA and YSYEKL. Trimming left V 1 base short and J 2 bases short, with 10 bases between. The CDR3 spells CASSQGGVSTDTQYF. For the CDR3, the DNA is TGCGCCAGCAGCCAAGGGGGGGTCTCCACAGATACGCAGTATTTT.

J is TRBJ1-6 and V is TRBV7-2; possible D gene TRBD1, 5 bases. CDR1 is SGHTA, CDR2 FQGNSA, per germline. This CDR3 spans 11 amino acids. V lost 6 bases, J lost 12 bases, and 9 bases lay in between. DNA for the CDR3: TGTGCCAGCAGGTCGGGGGGACCCCTCCACTTT. It yields the protein CASRSGGPLHF.

A word on this clonotype: Possible read error: a much larger clone is one base away. The chain employs TRBV12-3 or TRBV12-4 and TRBJ2-7, with D possibly called TRBD1 or TRBD2 (5 bases each). The CDR3 is 15 residues long. The germline V and J ends were trimmed by 4 bases and 0 bases, with 13 bases remaining between them. CDR3 DNA: TGTGCCAGCAGTTCCGGGGCACGAGGCTCCTACGAGCAGTACTTC. Residues: CASSSGARGSYEQYF.

In its sample, this clonotype was seen once. The rearrangement links TRBV9 to TRBJ2-2; D gene ambiguous. The CDR3 has 15 residues. CDR1 SGDLS and CDR2 YYNGEE come from the germline V gene. The V and J ends lost 0 bases and 1 base respectively, with 7 bases between them. In DNA, the CDR3 is TGTGCCAGCAGCGTAGCGGGCCGGAACACCGGGGAGCTGTTTTTT. It yields the protein CASSVAGRNTGELFF.

Many counts were recorded for this clonotype. J is TRBJ2-3 and V is TRBV7-9, with 11 nucleotides matching TRBD2. In germline, CDR1 is SEHNR, CDR2 FQNEAQ (reference sequence). V shed 2 bases, J shed 5 bases, and the junction held 12 bases outside the gene matches. The length of the CDR3 is 18 residues. In DNA form, the CDR3 reads TGTGCCAGCAGCTTACCCCGCCGACTAGCGGGGAGGGGAGATACGCAGTATTTT. Amino acids: CASSLPRRLAGRGDTQYF. Combining the CDR3 with reference TRBV7-9 and TRBJ2-3 gives the whole variable domain DTGVSQNPRHKITKRGQNVTFRCDPISEHNRLYWYRQTLGQGPEFLTYFQNEAQLEKSRLLSDRFSAERPKGSFSTLEIQRTEQGDSAMYLCASSLPRRLAGRGDTQYFGPGTRLTVL.

The sample holds a few counts of this clonotype. The chain uses TRBV7-9 and TRBJ1-2, with 7 bases that match TRBD1. Germline V CDR1 and CDR2: SEHNR, FQNEAQ (reference sequence). The length of the CDR3 is 14 residues. Trimming cost V 5 bases and J 5 bases; bases outside gene matches: 8. As DNA, the CDR3 is TGTGCCAGCAGCCCTGGGACAGACCCTTATGGCTACACCTTC. Translating it yields CASSPGTDPYGYTF.

This clonotype was observed a few times. The genes are TRBV4-3 and TRBJ2-7; the match to TRBD1 covers 9 bases. The CDR3 runs 15 residues. Germline trimming cut 0 bases from V and 12 bases from J; bases unmatched to any gene: 12. Per germline, CDR1 LGHNA and CDR2 YSLEER. CDR3 in DNA: TGCGCCAGCAGCCAAGAGGGACAGGGAGTAAGCGTACCGTACTTC. Protein product: CASSQEGQGVSVPYF.

This clonotype was seen a few times. V gene TRBV11-2 combines with J gene TRBJ2-3, with a possible D match to TRBD1 (6 bases). Germline V gives CDR1 SGHAT, CDR2 FQNNGV. The CDR3 spans 14 residues. V was shortened by 5 bases and J by 6 bases, with 15 bases between the two germline ends. The CDR3 spells CASSPRQARDTQYF. In DNA form, the CDR3 reads TGTGCCAGCAGCCCACGACAGGCTCGGGATACGCAGTATTTT.

At least ten counts were recorded for this clonotype. This chain joins TRBV7-2 and TRBJ1-2; the match to TRBD1 covers 7 bases. Germline V CDR1 and CDR2: SGHTA, FQGNSA. The ends lost 1 base at V and 4 bases at J; junction bases unmatched: 6. The CDR3 sequence is 15 residues long. CDR3 amino acids: CASSLENRGFYGYTF. The DNA for the CDR3 is TGTGCCAGCAGCTTAGAGAACAGGGGTTTCTATGGCTACACCTTC.

A few counts support this clonotype. The V call is TRBV6-6, the J call TRBJ1-5; 7 nucleotides agree with TRBD1. The junction had 9 bases not matched to a gene; V was cut back by 0 bases and J by 4 bases. This CDR3 has 17 amino acids. Germline lookup yields CDR1 MNHNY and CDR2 SVGAGI (reference sequence). CDR3 sequence: CASSYSRGGRGNQPQHF. CDR3 sequence (DNA): TGTGCCAGCAGTTACTCGCGAGGGGGCAGAGGTAATCAGCCCCAGCATTTT.

The chain joins TRBV7-9 to TRBJ1-6; no definite D call. Germline values: CDR1 SEHNR, CDR2 FQNEAQ (reference sequence). This CDR3 is 15 amino acids long. V was shortened by 4 bases and J by 4 bases, with 11 bases between the two germline ends. CDR3 nucleotides: TGTGCCAGCAGCTCCCCTCAGGTGTATAATTCACCCCTCCACTTT. It translates to CASSSPQVYNSPLHF.

This clonotype was found many times. CDR3 bases: TGTGCCAGCAGCTTAGATCGAACTTACGAGCAGTACTTC. Encoded protein: CASSLDRTYEQYF. The chain links TRBV11-2 to TRBJ2-7; D is ambiguous. This CDR3 region has 13 residues. V shed 0 bases and J shed 4 bases, with 7 bases lying between them. The germline CDR1 and CDR2 sequences are SGHAT and FQNNGV.

On this clonotype: An end of the junction does not agree with germline; a read error may underlie this. The chain carries TRBV6-8 and TRBJ1-2, with a tentative D call TRBD1 (5 bases). The germline CDR1 and CDR2 sequences are MNHGY and SAAAGT. This CDR3 has 12 amino acids. The chain's CDR3 is CASSSRGRRDSF. In DNA form, the CDR3 reads TGTGCCAGTTCCTCCCGGGGTCGCCGGGACTCTTTC.

The J gene is TRBJ2-1, the V gene TRBV15; 9 bases are shared with TRBD2. The V gene end was trimmed by 4 bases and the J gene end by 4 bases; junction bases not matched to a gene: 8. Germline CDR1 LNHNV, CDR2 YYDKDF (reference sequence). The CDR3 has 16 amino acids. Here the CDR3 reads CATSTPLAGYYNEQFF. The DNA for the CDR3 is TGTGCCACCAGCACCCCTCTAGCGGGGTATTACAATGAGCAGTTCTTC.

This clonotype has a single count. This chain joins TRBV15 and TRBJ1-4; 9 nucleotides agree with TRBD1. Germline trimming cut 0 bases from V and 2 bases from J; bases unmatched to any gene: 7. The CDR3 length is 18 residues. CDR1 and CDR2 (germline): LNHNV, YYDKDF (reference sequence). The CDR3 region is CATSRDRTGEGTNEKLFF. The CDR3 nucleotides are TGTGCCACCAGCAGAGATCGGACAGGGGAGGGTACTAATGAAAAACTGTTTTTT.

This clonotype appeared a few times. The chain joins TRBV30 to TRBJ2-5; 7 bases map to TRBD1. Per the germline V gene, CDR1 is GTSNPN and CDR2 is SVGIG (reference sequence). The CDR3 spans 14 residues. V dropped 1 base and J dropped 4; count of bases not matched to a gene: 6. The DNA of the CDR3 is TGTGCCTGGAGTGGCCGGGACAGAATAGAGACCCAGTACTTC. This encodes CAWSGRDRIETQYF.

This clonotype has only a few counts. The chain carries TRBV7-6 and TRBJ2-7, with D perhaps matching TRBD2 (7 bases). Trimming cost V 5 bases and J 5 bases, with 22 bases left between them. CDR3 length: 16 amino acids. The V gene's germline CDR1 is SGHVS and CDR2 FNYEAQ. The CDR3 DNA follows: TGTGCCAGCAGCCCCTCGTGGGCGGGGGCCCAGGACGAGCAGTACTTC. This gives the protein CASSPSWAGAQDEQYF.

This clonotype has more than one count but fewer than ten. The chain links TRBV7-2 to TRBJ2-1; 9 nucleotides line up with TRBD2. The CDR3 has 16 residues. Trimming cost V 5 bases and J 1 base; bases outside gene matches: 6. The V gene's germline CDR1 is SGHTA and CDR2 FQGNSA. The CDR3 sequence is CASSRISGGSYNEQFF. CDR3 DNA sequence: TGTGCCAGCAGCCGGATAAGCGGGGGGTCCTACAATGAGCAGTTCTTC.

The DNA of the CDR3 is TGTGCCAGCTCACCGGCGGGGCCTAGCACAGATACGCAGTATTTT. Translating gives CASSPAGPSTDTQYF. The V and J genes are TRBV18 and TRBJ2-3, with D perhaps TRBD2 (6 bases). The germline CDR1 and CDR2 sequences are KGHSH and LQKENI. The length of the CDR3 is 15 residues. V lost 3 bases to trimming and J lost 0 bases, with 10 bases between them.

J is TRBJ1-1 and V is TRBV30; 7 bases are shared with TRBD1. CDR1 is GTSNPN, CDR2 SVGIG, per germline (reference sequence). The CDR3 is made up of 13 amino acids. V was clipped by 3 bases and J by 3 bases; unmatched bases: 4. The CDR3 here is CAWRGRGDTEAFF. Written as DNA, the CDR3 is TGTGCCTGGAGGGGCAGGGGGGACACTGAAGCTTTCTTT.